These 25 T cell receptor beta chains were sequenced from one sample in a study of human T cells and chemical hapten exposure. TCRdb ran MiXCR on the RACE reads and lists one entry per CDR3 protein. In the table there are tens of thousands of distinct CDR3 sequences, roughly 12% of which are singletons. Time point described: pre-sensitization, week 0. The treatment denotes: therapeutic diphenylcyclopropenone sensitization with weekly scalp DPC. Specimen: whole blood, collected in connection with sensitization to the hapten diphenylcyclopropenone (DPC). The source of these receptors is a woman in her twenties or thirties with alopecia areata. Some clones in this sample may be carry-over from other donors' samples.

This clonotype has at least ten counts. The chain is built from TRBV7-9 and TRBJ1-5; 7 bases align to TRBD1. The CDR3 contains 15 residues. CDR1 is SEHNR and CDR2 is FQNEAQ in the germline V gene (reference sequence). V dropped 1 base and J dropped 5; count of bases not matched to a gene: 5. CDR3 coding DNA: TGTGCCAGCAGCTTAGACAGGGGATGGGATCAGCCCCAGCATTTT. This translates into CASSLDRGWDQPQHF.

This chain connects TRBV2 to TRBJ2-1; no clear D. The CDR3 spans 13 residues. The germline V gene has CDR1 SNHLY and CDR2 FYNNEI. The germline V and J ends were trimmed by 4 bases and 6 bases, with 10 bases remaining between them. The CDR3 here is CASSALPGNEQFF. The CDR3 DNA sequence: TGTGCCAGCAGTGCTCTCCCGGGCAATGAGCAGTTCTTC.

This clonotype was observed at least ten times. This chain uses TRBV20-1 with TRBJ2-7, with D uncertain. Trimming stripped 5 bases from V and 1 base from J, with 18 bases between. The CDR3 totals 15 residues. Looked up from germline, CDR1 is DFQATT and CDR2 is SNEGSKA (reference sequence). CDR3 amino acids: CSAPSRSGGSYEQYF. In DNA form, the CDR3 reads TGCAGTGCTCCTTCCAGGTCAGGTGGTTCCTACGAGCAGTACTTC.

This clonotype was counted many times. The chain links TRBV6-4 to TRBJ2-1; D not certain. The V gene's germline CDR1 is MRHNA and CDR2 SNTAGT. Trimming removed 3 bases at V and 0 bases at J, with 9 bases between. The CDR3 is 15 amino acids. The CDR3 is CASSEFRSSYNEQFF. CDR3 DNA sequence: TGTGCCAGCAGTGAATTCCGTAGCTCCTACAATGAGCAGTTCTTC.

This sequence joins TRBV29-1 and TRBJ2-5, with TRBD2 as a possible D gene (5 bases). The CDR3 is made up of 12 amino acids. Trimming stripped 0 bases from V and 5 bases from J, with 7 bases between. The germline CDR1 and CDR2 sequences are SQVTM and ANQGSEA. The CDR3 coding sequence is TGCAGCGTTGAAGACGGGGTCGAGACCCAGTACTTC. Translated, it gives CSVEDGVETQYF.

At least ten counts were recorded for this clonotype. This chain uses TRBV2 with TRBJ2-1, with 11 nucleotides matching TRBD2. Trimming cost V 10 bases and J 6 bases; bases outside gene matches: 17. The V gene's germline CDR1 is SNHLY and CDR2 FYNNEI. The CDR3 is 17 amino acids. CDR3 in amino acids: CATLGGGRLAGFNEQFF. CDR3 bases: TGTGCCACCCTTGGGGGGGGGAGACTAGCGGGGTTCAATGAGCAGTTCTTC.

Notes on this clonotype: A read error may be the cause here, since a much bigger clone is one base away. DNA for the CDR3: TGCGGTGCTAGCGGGCCAGTCCACGAGCAGTACTTC. It translates to CGASGPVHEQYF. The chain employs TRBV20-1 and TRBJ2-7, with 8 bases matching TRBD2. The CDR3 contains 12 residues. Germline CDR1 and CDR2: DFQATT and SNEGSKA (reference sequence).

This clonotype was picked up many times. The chain carries TRBV7-2 and TRBJ2-6; D assignment may be TRBD1 or TRBD2 (5 bases each). The CDR3 has 17 residues. The germline V and J ends were trimmed by 1 base and 0 bases, with 10 bases remaining between them. From germline, CDR1 is SGHTA and CDR2 FQGNSA. CDR3 nucleotides: TGTGCCAGCAGCTTAGTGGGACGGAACTCTGGGGCCAACGTCCTGACTTTC. Its protein is CASSLVGRNSGANVLTF. The complete variable domain, with remaining parts taken from reference TRBV7-2 and TRBJ2-6, reads GAGVSQSPSNKVTEKGKDVELRCDPISGHTALYWYRQSLGQGLEFLIYFQGNSAPDKSGLPSDRFSAERTGGSVSTLTIQRTQQEDSAVYLCASSLVGRNSGANVLTFGAGSRLTVL.

This clonotype occurred many times. The chain recombines TRBV28 with TRBJ2-3, with D hard to call. The ends were cut back, 8 bases at V and 2 bases at J, with 17 bases in the middle. CDR1 is MDHEN, CDR2 SYDVKM, per germline. The CDR3 loop spans 15 amino acids. The CDR3 DNA reads as TGTGCCAGCTTCCCCCCTTCCGGCCCCACAGATACGCAGTATTTT. The encoded protein is CASFPPSGPTDTQYF.

This clonotype has at least ten counts. The chain is built from TRBV2 and TRBJ2-2; 9 bases fit TRBD2. The ends lost 10 bases at V and 1 base at J; junction bases unmatched: 7. The CDR3 loop spans 15 amino acids. The germline V gene has CDR1 SNHLY and CDR2 FYNNEI. The CDR3 sequence is CAITIAGENTGELFF. CDR3 sequence (DNA): TGTGCCATCACCATAGCGGGAGAGAACACCGGGGAGCTGTTTTTT. Variable domain in full (rest from reference TRBV2 and TRBJ2-2): EPEVTQTPSHQVTQMGQEVILRCVPISNHLYFYWYRQILGQKVEFLVSFYNNEISEKSEIFDDQFSVERPDGSNFTLKIRSTKLEDSAMYFCAITIAGENTGELFFGEGSRLTVL.

This clonotype occurred a few times. This sequence joins TRBV29-1 and TRBJ1-5; maybe TRBD1 (6 bases). The CDR3 runs to 13 residues. V dropped 7 bases and J dropped 1 base, with 11 bases sitting between them. In germline, CDR1 is SQVTM, CDR2 ANQGSEA. CDR3 bases: TGCAGCGCCGGTCAGGGGAGCAATCAGCCCCAGCATTTT. Amino acids: CSAGQGSNQPQHF.

Ten or more counts support this clonotype. The chain carries TRBV28 and TRBJ2-7; perhaps TRBD2 as D (6 bases). The germline V and J ends were trimmed by 5 bases and 3 bases, with 11 bases remaining between them. The CDR3 contains 13 residues. CDR1 is MDHEN, CDR2 SYDVKM, per germline. CDR3 amino acids: CASSPPTSYEQYF. The CDR3 DNA sequence: TGTGCCAGCAGTCCGCCGACTAGCTACGAGCAGTACTTC.

Ten or more counts support this clonotype. The chain recombines TRBV30 with TRBJ1-2, with D uncertain. Looked up from germline, CDR1 is GTSNPN and CDR2 is SVGIG (reference sequence). The ends were cut back, 2 bases at V and 8 bases at J, with 15 bases in the middle. This CDR3 contains 13 residues. CDR3: CAWSRSGKGGYTF. In DNA form, the CDR3 reads TGTGCCTGGAGTCGTTCGGGAAAGGGAGGCTACACCTTC. Full variable domain (remainder filled in from reference TRBV30 and TRBJ1-2): SQTIHQWPATLVQPVGSPLSLECTVEGTSNPNLYWYRQAAGRGLQLLFYSVGIGQISSEVPQNLSASRPQDRQFILSSKKLLLSDSGFYLCAWSRSGKGGYTFGSGTRLTVV.

In this sample, this clonotype turned up a few times. The gene calls are TRBV25-1 and TRBJ2-2; 8 nucleotides align to TRBD1. With V trimmed by 3 bases and J by 7 bases, 13 bases remained unmatched. Germline lookup yields CDR1 MGHDK and CDR2 SYGVNS. The CDR3 has 17 residues. The CDR3 reads CASSDKNGRGLSGELFF. Here the CDR3 DNA reads TGTGCCAGCAGTGATAAAAACGGCAGGGGGCTAAGCGGGGAGCTGTTTTTT.

This clonotype occurred a few times. V usage is TRBV5-4 and J usage is TRBJ2-7; a weak D match, TRBD1 (6 bases). Germline CDR1 is SGHNT and CDR2 is YYREEE (reference sequence). This CDR3 is built from 13 residues. Trimming took 4 bases from V and 5 from J, leaving 13 bases between them. The CDR3 DNA reads as TGTGCCAGCAGCGGAGACAGGATCCACGAGCAGTACTTC. Amino acid sequence: CASSGDRIHEQYF.

Ten or more counts support this clonotype. The rearrangement links TRBV7-2 to TRBJ2-1; TRBD2 agrees at 14 bases. Germline trimming cut 1 base from V and 6 bases from J; bases unmatched to any gene: 8. There are 18 residues in the CDR3. CDR1 and CDR2 (germline): SGHTA, FQGNSA. In nucleotides, the CDR3 is TGTGCCAGCAGCTTAGAAGGGACTAGCGGGAGATTTTTCAATGAGCAGTTCTTC. It specifies CASSLEGTSGRFFNEQFF.

The genes are TRBV11-2 and TRBJ2-2, with D hard to call. This CDR3 spans 13 amino acids. Germline-derived CDR1 and CDR2 are SGHAT and FQNNGV. Trimming cost V 4 bases and J 6 bases, with 9 bases left between them. CDR3 sequence reads: CASSSESAGELFF. Written as DNA, the CDR3 is TGTGCCAGCAGCTCGGAGTCGGCCGGGGAGCTGTTTTTT.

This clonotype was picked up many times. V and J are TRBV7-3 and TRBJ2-1, with 8 positions matching TRBD1. CDR3 length: 18 residues. Trimming at V came to 3 bases and at J to 3 bases, leaving 13 bases not matched to a gene. Germline V gene lookup returns CDR1 SGHTA and CDR2 FQGTGA. CDR3 loop: CASSFSAGQGRSYNEQFF. The CDR3 DNA is TGTGCCAGCAGCTTCTCAGCCGGACAGGGAAGAAGCTACAATGAGCAGTTCTTC.

This sequence joins TRBV4-3 and TRBJ1-4; possibly TRBD1 for D (5 bases). Looked up from germline, CDR1 is LGHNA and CDR2 is YSLEER. This CDR3 has 15 residues. Trimming shortened V by 1 base and J by 0 bases, and 6 bases separated the two germline ends. The CDR3 reads CASSQAGATNEKLFF. CDR3 DNA: TGCGCCAGCAGCCAAGCGGGGGCAACTAATGAAAAACTGTTTTTT.

This clonotype was observed a few times. This sequence joins TRBV18 and TRBJ1-5; TRBD1 aligns across 8 bases. The V and J ends lost 3 bases and 5 bases, in that order; junction bases with no gene match: 6. The CDR3 contains 15 residues. Germline V gives CDR1 KGHSH, CDR2 LQKENI. The CDR3 region has the DNA TGTGCCAGCTCACCCCCGGGACAGGAATATCAGCCCCAGCATTTT. This gives the protein CASSPPGQEYQPQHF.

This clonotype turned up a few times. The CDR3 DNA reads TGTGCCAGCAGTGGCCAGGGGGGCGAGACCCAGTACTTC. As protein: CASSGQGGETQYF. This chain uses TRBV2 with TRBJ2-5; perhaps TRBD1 as D (7 bases). Germline loops: CDR1 SNHLY, CDR2 FYNNEI. Trimming removed 4 bases from V and 5 bases from J, with 11 bases in between. CDR3 length equals 13 residues.

This clonotype was counted ten times or more. CDR3 region: CAISESSGWTSGRNEQFF. The CDR3 nucleotides read TGTGCCATCAGTGAGTCGAGTGGCTGGACTAGCGGGAGGAATGAGCAGTTCTTC. The chain joins TRBV10-3 to TRBJ2-1; 14 bases match TRBD2. Germline V gene data show CDR1 as ENHRY and CDR2 as SYGVKD. V was clipped by 0 bases and J by 7 bases; unmatched bases: 8. CDR3 length: 18 amino acids.

This clonotype was observed at least ten times. V and J are TRBV19 and TRBJ1-5; unclear D gene. Trimming took off 9 bases at V and 0 bases at J, with 15 bases between the two ends. The CDR3 has 15 amino acids. Germline V gene sequence: CDR1 LNHDA, CDR2 SQIVND (reference sequence). The CDR3 reads CASRVVQNSNQPQHF. The CDR3 DNA follows: TGTGCCAGCCGCGTCGTACAGAATAGCAATCAGCCCCAGCATTTT.

The chain is built from TRBV6-2 or TRBV6-3 and TRBJ2-7; 7 bases are shared with TRBD2. CDR1 MNHEY and CDR2 SVGEGT come from the germline V gene. There are 13 residues in the CDR3. V dropped 7 bases and J dropped 2; count of bases not matched to a gene: 5. Here the CDR3 DNA reads TGTGCCAGCAACCGGGACTACGCCTACGAGCAGTACTTC. It translates to CASNRDYAYEQYF.

This clonotype has a count of ten or more. This rearrangement joins TRBV6-6 to TRBJ1-5; possibly TRBD1 for D (5 bases). Germline V gene sequence: CDR1 MNHNY, CDR2 SVGAGI (reference sequence). V dropped 4 bases and J dropped 1 base, with 11 bases sitting between them. The CDR3 spans 15 residues. The CDR3 sequence: CASSSRDGSNQPQHF. Written as DNA, the CDR3 is TGTGCCAGCAGTTCCAGGGACGGAAGCAATCAGCCCCAGCATTTT.